The clone carrying this T cell receptor beta chain was observed a single time. Germline lookup yields CDR1 KGHDR and CDR2 SFDVKD. V was pared by 9 bases and J by 4 bases, with 17 bases between. This CDR3 region has 15 residues. This entry comes from a study of T cells in Graves' hyperthyroidism and ophthalmopathy. Subjects aged 18 to 65 presented with newly diagnosed hyperthyroidism of less than 2 months' duration. Reasons for excluding patients were uncontrolled infection, other autoimmune disease, pregnancy or lactation. Diagnosing involved the use of clinical symptoms, serum thyroxine and TRAb, thyroid ultrasound and orbital computed tomography. The CDR3 regions of TCR beta were amplified from RNA transcripts. The HTBI primer set drove a first-round RT-PCR of the TCR CDR3. MiXCR, applied by TCRdb to the multiplex PCR reads, yields one record per CDR3 protein. Among hundreds of thousands of distinct CDR3 sequences, just over 45% were seen once, and the ten largest hold about 8.2%.

The rearrangement joins TRBV24-1 to TRBJ2-2; TRBD2 is a possible D gene (5 bases). The sequenced sample was peripheral blood or thyroid tissue (not recorded which). This TCR came from a woman between 18 and 29 years old with Graves' hyperthyroidism. As DNA, the CDR3 is TGTGCCACCGCACCAGAGGGAGTCGGCACCGGGGAGCTGTTTTTT. Protein product: CATAPEGVGTGELFF.